What follows describes a single TCR beta chain. This entry comes from a study of blood T cell repertoires in COVID-19. The wider study: Both acute and convalescent COVID-19 samples were obtained from the United States, Italy and Spain. The analysed material was cDNA or gDNA that came from T cells, B-cell-depleted T cells, or PBMCs.

Germline CDR1 and CDR2: SGHKS and YYEKEE (reference sequence). J was trimmed by 5 bases and V by 4 bases; bases with no gene match: 11. There are 15 residues in the CDR3. Study processing details: Reference gene primer amplification gave nucleated cell count estimates. Clones were sequenced by immunoSEQ multiplex PCR, and TCRdb holds only the in-frame ones, with some missing. That table supplies the V and J calls and clone size; D and trimming were determined from the DNA. The data show some 40,000 clones, with more than 75% seen just once and nearly 5% held by the top ten. The clonotype originates from a human donor in a cohort sampled during active COVID-19. The sequencing input was peripheral blood. The chain uses TRBV5-5 and TRBJ2-7; 8 nucleotides line up with TRBD1. The CDR3: CASSNRQGPKNEQYF. The CDR3, as DNA: TGTGCCAGCAGCAACCGACAGGGGCCTAAAAACGAGCAGTACTTC. Full variable domain (outside the CDR3, taken from reference TRBV5-5 and TRBJ2-7): DAGVTQSPTHLIKTRGQQVTLRCSPISGHKSVSWYQQVLGQGPQFIFQYYEKEERGRGNFPDRFSARQFPNYSSELNVNALLLGDSALYLCASSNRQGPKNEQYFGPGTRLTVT.